Below are 2 T cell receptor beta chains sequenced from a single sample in a study of Tregs in tolerant kidney transplant recipients. Some clones are missing from TCRdb's copy, which holds only in-frame ones; the method was immunoSEQ multiplex PCR. Of some 69,000 clones in the sample, 84% were seen once. Sequencing was performed on CD4+ T cells from blood. The source of these receptors is a human donor in good health.

The V and J genes are TRBV27 and TRBJ2-1; D ambiguous. Germline V gene data show CDR1 as MNHEY and CDR2 as SMNVEV (reference sequence). Trimming removed 8 bases from V and 12 bases from J, with 11 bases in between. This CDR3 region has 10 residues. The CDR3 region has the DNA TGTGCCAGCCTTGCACTTGGGCAGTTCTTC. It specifies CASLALGQFF.

This clone was seen a single time. V is TRBV10-2 and J is TRBJ2-1; D is ambiguous. The germline V and J ends were trimmed by 4 bases and 8 bases, with 6 bases remaining between them. This CDR3 has 11 amino acids. The germline CDR1 and CDR2 sequences are WSHSY and SAAADI. The CDR3: CASSVYYEQFF. As DNA, the CDR3 is TGCGCCAGCAGTGTGTACTATGAGCAGTTCTTC.